This passage covers 9 T cell receptor beta chains from one sample sequenced in a study of beta chain features in type 1 diabetes. Sequenced material consisted of expressed TCRB transcripts (all of the isolated RNA was reverse transcribed). TCRdb's table, derived via immunoSEQ multiplex PCR, lists solely in-frame clones and lacks some. The sample holds about 930,000 clones, 15% to 20% seen once. Material for sequencing was naive CD4+ T cells from blood. Every receptor here comes from a woman aged 18-29 years in good health.

The chain links TRBV7-2 to TRBJ2-3; TRBD2 might be the D (7 bases). V was shortened by 8 bases and J by 2 bases, with 14 bases between the two germline ends. The CDR3 extends over 14 amino acids. In germline, CDR1 is SGHTA, CDR2 FQGNSA. For the CDR3, the DNA is TGTGCCAGCTCCGGGGGGCCCCACACAGATACGCAGTATTTT. Amino acid sequence: CASSGGPHTDTQYF.

This chain links TRBV7-9 with TRBJ1-6, with D uncertain. CDR3 length: 14 amino acids. Trimming cost V 6 bases and J 10 bases, with 16 bases left between them. CDR1 and CDR2 from the germline V gene are SEHNR and FQNEAQ (reference sequence). The CDR3: CASRPDPWESPLHF. The CDR3 DNA reads as TGTGCCAGCAGGCCAGACCCCTGGGAATCACCCCTCCACTTT.

This chain links TRBV4-1 with TRBJ2-5; the D gene is possibly TRBD1 (6 bases). Trimming removed 1 base from V and 7 bases from J, with 7 bases in between. Germline V gene data show CDR1 as MGHRA and CDR2 as YSYEKL. The CDR3 has 12 amino acids. In nucleotides, the CDR3 is TGCGCCAGCAGCCAAGTGGGGGCGACCCAGTACTTC. It yields the protein CASSQVGATQYF.

The chain couples TRBV7-9 to TRBJ2-3; the match to TRBD1 covers 10 bases. Germline lookup yields CDR1 SEHNR and CDR2 FQNEAQ (reference sequence). With 5 bases clipped from V and 2 bases from J, the junction kept 7 bases outside the gene matches. The length of the CDR3 is 16 residues. The CDR3 loop is CASSTGQGSYTDTQYF. In DNA form, the CDR3 reads TGTGCCAGCAGCACGGGACAGGGGTCGTACACAGATACGCAGTATTTT.

This clone showed up just a few times. This rearrangement joins TRBV16 to TRBJ2-7, with 10 bases aligning to TRBD2. In germline, CDR1 is KGHSY, CDR2 FQNENV. Unmatched junction bases numbered 6, after V lost 4 bases and J lost 0 bases. The CDR3 length is 16 residues. CDR3 amino acids: CASSPHRTSGSYEQYF. CDR3 coding DNA: TGTGCCAGCAGCCCGCATCGGACTAGCGGCTCCTACGAGCAGTACTTC. The full variable domain, rest sourced from reference TRBV16 and TRBJ2-7, is GEEVAQTPKHLVRGEGQKAKLYCAPIKGHSYVFWYQQVLKNEFKFLISFQNENVFDETGMPKERFSAKCLPNSPCSLEIQATKLEDSAVYFCASSPHRTSGSYEQYFGPGTRLTVT.

Only a few counts were recorded for this clone. This CDR3 is CASSPGSGRRGEQFF. The CDR3 coding sequence is TGTGCCAGCAGCCCGGGTAGCGGGCGCCGCGGTGAGCAGTTCTTC. J is TRBJ2-1 and V is TRBV7-3; TRBD2 matches 7 bases. Germline trimming cut 5 bases from V and 9 bases from J; bases unmatched to any gene: 13. Germline CDR1 and CDR2: SGHTA and FQGTGA. The CDR3 contains 15 residues.

This clone was detected only a few times. The chain couples TRBV2 to TRBJ1-1, with no clear D. CDR1 and CDR2 (germline): SNHLY, FYNNEI. The CDR3 consists of 12 residues. Trimming removed 6 bases from V and 2 bases from J, with 7 bases in between. CDR3 loop: CASRDGNTEAFF. The CDR3 DNA is TGTGCCAGCAGGGACGGTAACACTGAAGCTTTCTTT. Together with reference TRBV2 and TRBJ1-1, the CDR3 gives the full variable domain: EPEVTQTPSHQVTQMGQEVILRCVPISNHLYFYWYRQILGQKVEFLVSFYNNEISEKSEIFDDQFSVERPDGSNFTLKIRSTKLEDSAMYFCASRDGNTEAFFGQGTRLTVV.

In the case of this clone: One end of the junction does not line up with germline, which may come from a read error. V and J are TRBV9 and TRBJ1-1; D ambiguous. This CDR3 region has 15 residues. Looked up from germline, CDR1 is SGDLS and CDR2 is YYNGEE. The CDR3 reads CATSAMVGMNTEAFF. The CDR3 DNA reads TGTGCCACCAGCGCGATGGTGGGGATGAACACTGAAGCTTTCTTT. Complete variable domain (other parts from reference TRBV9 and TRBJ1-1): DSGVTQTPKHLITATGQRVTLRCSPRSGDLSVYWYQQSLDQGLQFLIQYYNGEERAKGNILERFSAQQFPDLHSELNLSSLELGDSALYFCATSAMVGMNTEAFFGQGTRLTVV.

This clone was seen a handful of times. The gene calls are TRBV25-1 and TRBJ2-5; maybe TRBD1 (5 bases). This CDR3 spans 13 amino acids. The V end lost 2 bases, the J end lost 7 bases, and 11 bases lay between the germline ends. The germline V gene has CDR1 MGHDK and CDR2 SYGVNS. CDR3 nucleotide sequence: TGTGCCAGCAGTGAAGTAGGGGTGGGGACCCAGTACTTC. Its translation is CASSEVGVGTQYF.